This T cell receptor beta chain was profiled in a study of blood T cell repertoires in COVID-19. Overall study: COVID-19 samples from acute and convalescent phases originated in the United States, Italy and Spain. The analysed material was cDNA or gDNA that came from T cells, B-cell-depleted T cells, or PBMCs.

Self-reported history from a screening survey and questionnaire set each donor's cohort. Cohort 3 recovery required two negative PCRs, clearance, or symptom resolution. The assay was immunoSEQ multiplex PCR, and TCRdb's table has in-frame clones only and misses some. The repertoire holds roughly 220,000 clones, with around four fifths as singletons. Germline CDR1 is MNHEY and CDR2 is SVGEGT. Trimming removed 2 bases at V and 14 bases at J, with 10 bases between. This CDR3 has 12 amino acids. V usage is TRBV6-2 or TRBV6-3 and J usage is TRBJ1-6; D remains ambiguous. Material: PBMCs or T cells enriched from blood (not recorded which). The sequence came from a man aged 40-50 years who had recovered from COVID-19. DNA of the CDR3: TGTGCCAGCAGTTACCGGCCAACTACCCTCCACTTT. It yields the protein CASSYRPTTLHF.